The clone carrying this TCR beta chain was seen at least ten times. Individuals who donated were healthy Caucasians from Russia aged 6 to 90. The data were obtained in a study of blood T cells in healthy people across ages. The use of a sample-barcoded 5' primer and a J-beta primer mix characterized a second PCR of 7 to 11 cycles. TCRdb recomputed calls from the 5' RACE reads with MiXCR, one row per CDR3 protein. This table holds around 1,700,000 distinct CDR3 sequences, roughly 27% found once. Looked up from germline, CDR1 is DFQATT and CDR2 is SNEGSKA (reference sequence). CDR3 size: 12 residues. V lost 6 bases, J lost 8 bases, and 2 bases stayed unmatched.

The J gene is TRBJ2-1, the V gene TRBV20-1, with 12 bases fitting TRBD2. The sequence derives from a woman younger than 45 in good health. The sample consisted of blood. This CDR3 reads CSARTSGDEQFF. The DNA of the CDR3 is TGCAGTGCGAGGACTAGCGGGGATGAGCAGTTCTTC.